The 24 T cell receptor beta chains below come from one sample, sequenced in a study of cytomegalovirus exposure and HLA in healthy donors. PCR was performed using 60 Vbeta and 13 Jbeta primers. Sequencing used immunoSEQ multiplex PCR; TCRdb keeps in-frame clones, though not all of them. In all, the sample yields about 120,000 clones. Sequencing was carried out using PBMCs. The receptors originated from a man under 40 in good health and CMV-seronegative.

The chain carries TRBV27 and TRBJ2-1, with 9 bases identical to TRBD1. CDR1 is MNHEY and CDR2 is SMNVEV in the germline V gene (reference sequence). The V gene end was trimmed by 5 bases and the J gene end by 6 bases; junction bases not matched to a gene: 14. This CDR3 region has 17 residues. The DNA for the CDR3 is TGTGCCAGCAGTCCTGCCTATGGGACAGGGAAGGGCAATGAGCAGTTCTTC. Encoded protein: CASSPAYGTGKGNEQFF.

The chain has TRBV9 and TRBJ2-7; a weak D match, TRBD1 (6 bases). This CDR3 is built from 13 residues. Trimming shortened V by 0 bases and J by 7 bases, and 11 bases separated the two germline ends. CDR1 and CDR2 (germline): SGDLS, YYNGEE. CDR3 DNA: TGTGCCAGCAGCGTAGAGGGAAGGGGGGAGCAGTACTTC. It encodes CASSVEGRGEQYF.

V gene TRBV27 combines with J gene TRBJ1-4; 11 positions agree with TRBD1. The CDR3 is 14 residues long. J lost 8 bases, V lost 7 bases, and 6 bases had no gene match. Per the germline V gene, CDR1 is MNHEY and CDR2 is SMNVEV (reference sequence). CDR3 sequence reads: CASTRTGGEEKLFF. The CDR3 nucleotides are TGTGCCAGCACCCGGACAGGGGGCGAGGAAAAACTGTTTTTT.

The V gene is TRBV9, the J gene TRBJ1-2; D is uncertain. The germline V gene has CDR1 SGDLS and CDR2 YYNGEE. This CDR3 spans 15 amino acids. V was shortened by 4 bases and J by 4 bases, with 17 bases between the two germline ends. Written as DNA, the CDR3 is TGTGCCAGCAGCCCCGCGGGCCGAGCCGTCTATGGCTACACCTTC. It encodes CASSPAGRAVYGYTF.

V and J are TRBV30 and TRBJ1-1; 8 bases fit TRBD1. Germline CDR1 reads GTSNPN; CDR2 reads SVGIG (reference sequence). After removal of 4 bases from V and 0 bases from J, the junction contained 7 bases not matched to a gene. There are 15 residues in the CDR3. This CDR3 reads CAWTRQGTLNTEAFF. The DNA of the CDR3 is TGTGCCTGGACTCGACAGGGGACCCTGAACACTGAAGCTTTCTTT.

The chain employs TRBV9 and TRBJ2-3; 7 bases fit TRBD2. Per germline, CDR1 SGDLS and CDR2 YYNGEE. Germline trimming cut 0 bases from V and 3 bases from J; bases unmatched to any gene: 7. The CDR3 length is 16 residues. This chain's CDR3 is CASSVGSGVGTDTQYF. The CDR3 nucleotides read TGTGCCAGCAGCGTAGGGAGCGGGGTAGGGACAGATACGCAGTATTTT. Complete variable domain (other parts from reference TRBV9 and TRBJ2-3): DSGVTQTPKHLITATGQRVTLRCSPRSGDLSVYWYQQSLDQGLQFLIQYYNGEERAKGNILERFSAQQFPDLHSELNLSSLELGDSALYFCASSVGSGVGTDTQYFGPGTRLTVL.

As regards this clone: A junction end diverges from the germline sequence, so it may reflect a read error. The V call is TRBV9, the J call TRBJ2-5, with D tentatively TRBD2 (5 bases). Germline lookup yields CDR1 SGDLS and CDR2 YYNGEE. The CDR3 totals 13 residues. The CDR3 here is CASSVDSAEAQYF. The CDR3 DNA sequence: TGTGCCAGCAGCGTAGATAGCGCAGAGGCCCAGTACTTC. The full variable domain, completed using reference TRBV9 and TRBJ2-5, is DSGVTQTPKHLITATGQRVTLRCSPRSGDLSVYWYQQSLDQGLQFLIQYYNGEERAKGNILERFSAQQFPDLHSELNLSSLELGDSALYFCASSVDSAEAQYFGPGTRLLVL.

V usage is TRBV4-1 and J usage is TRBJ2-3; 15 bases fit TRBD2. The germline V gene encodes CDR1 MGHRA and CDR2 YSYEKL. The length of the CDR3 is 18 residues. V was clipped by 2 bases and J by 4 bases; unmatched bases: 7. In DNA, the CDR3 is TGCGCCAGCAGCCAAAGGACTAGCGGGGGGGCCGCGGCAGATACGCAGTATTTT. Translating gives CASSQRTSGGAAADTQYF.

The chain carries TRBV10-3 and TRBJ2-3; 11 bases are shared with TRBD2. There are 16 residues in the CDR3. After removal of 3 bases from V and 5 bases from J, the junction contained 7 bases not matched to a gene. The V gene's germline CDR1 is ENHRY and CDR2 SYGVKD. CDR3 loop: CAISDSGLADLDTQYF. For the CDR3, the DNA is TGTGCCATCAGTGACTCGGGACTAGCGGACTTAGATACGCAGTATTTT.

The genes are TRBV7-2 and TRBJ1-6; D is possibly TRBD1 (5 bases). Trimming removed 1 base from V and 2 bases from J, with 12 bases in between. Germline V gene data show CDR1 as SGHTA and CDR2 as FQGNSA. This CDR3 has 17 amino acids. The CDR3 sequence is CASSLVWGDPYNSPLHF. DNA for the CDR3: TGTGCCAGCAGCTTAGTCTGGGGGGATCCCTATAATTCACCCCTCCACTTT.

The chain joins TRBV29-1 to TRBJ2-7, with TRBD1 as a possible D gene (5 bases). Deletions cut 6 bases from V and 2 bases from J, with 11 bases between. CDR3 size: 12 residues. Germline V CDR1 and CDR2: SQVTM, ANQGSEA. CDR3: CSVDIGTYEQYF. The CDR3 region has the DNA TGCAGCGTGGACATCGGAACCTACGAGCAGTACTTC.

The rearrangement joins TRBV6-5 to TRBJ1-2; 8 bases line up with TRBD1. V trimming: 6 bases; J trimming: 6 bases; junction bases outside the gene matches: 9. CDR1 and CDR2 from the germline V gene are MNHEY and SVGAGI. The CDR3 extends over 14 amino acids. CDR3 bases: TGTGCCAGCAGAAGATTGACAGGGGCGGATGGCTACACCTTC. This translates into CASRRLTGADGYTF.

This CDR3 is CASSLNGDEAFF. CDR3 DNA sequence: TGTGCCAGCAGCTTAAACGGAGATGAAGCTTTCTTT. The rearrangement links TRBV11-3 to TRBJ1-1, with D uncertain. CDR1 is SGHNT, CDR2 YENEEA, per germline. CDR3 size: 12 residues. V was pared by 2 bases and J by 7 bases, with 8 bases between.

This chain joins TRBV7-8 and TRBJ2-3, with TRBD2 matching 11 bases. The CDR3 totals 16 residues. The V segment lost 3 bases and the J segment 2 bases; nucleotides outside the gene matches: 4. The germline gives CDR1 SGHVS, CDR2 FQNEAQ. This CDR3 is CASSFRLAGNTDTQYF. The CDR3 DNA reads TGTGCCAGCAGCTTCAGACTAGCGGGGAACACAGATACGCAGTATTTT.

The chain uses TRBV19 and TRBJ1-2; D not resolved. V shed 5 bases and J shed 4 bases, with 14 bases lying between them. Germline V lookup: CDR1 LNHDA, CDR2 SQIVND (reference sequence). The CDR3 is made up of 14 amino acids. CDR3: CASSGSDKPYGYTF. CDR3 bases: TGTGCCAGTAGTGGATCTGACAAACCCTATGGCTACACCTTC.

V is TRBV7-2 and J is TRBJ2-2; TRBD1 aligns across 7 bases. The CDR3 extends over 15 amino acids. V lost 4 bases and J lost 5; bases outside the gene matches: 7. CDR1 SGHTA and CDR2 FQGNSA come from the germline V gene. The CDR3 DNA follows: TGTGCCAGCAGCTCCACAGGGGTCGGTACCGGGGAGCTGTTTTTT. Translated: CASSSTGVGTGELFF.

The V call is TRBV2, the J call TRBJ1-2, with D possibly TRBD1 on 5 matching bases. The germline CDR1 and CDR2 sequences are SNHLY and FYNNEI. The length of the CDR3 is 13 residues. The ends were cut back, 6 bases at V and 5 bases at J, with 13 bases in the middle. This chain's CDR3 is CASRTDIGYGYTF. CDR3 DNA: TGTGCCAGCAGGACAGACATAGGTTATGGCTACACCTTC.

The chain joins TRBV28 to TRBJ2-1, with D possibly TRBD1 on 5 matching bases. This CDR3 spans 16 amino acids. The V end was cut by 5 bases, the J end by 4 bases, with 18 bases between. Germline V lookup: CDR1 MDHEN, CDR2 SYDVKM. As DNA, the CDR3 is TGTGCCAGCAGTACCCCCCTGGTAGACAGTTACAATGAGCAGTTCTTC. Translation gives CASSTPLVDSYNEQFF. Full variable domain (rest looked up from reference TRBV28 and TRBJ2-1): DVKVTQSSRYLVKRTGEKVFLECVQDMDHENMFWYRQDPGLGLRLIYFSYDVKMKEKGDIPEGYSVSREKKERFSLILESASTNQTSMYLCASSTPLVDSYNEQFFGPGTRLTVL.

V gene TRBV9 combines with J gene TRBJ2-2; no reliable D call. V gave up 6 bases and J gave up 2 bases, with 14 bases separating them. The V gene's germline CDR1 is SGDLS and CDR2 YYNGEE. The CDR3 spans 15 residues. The CDR3, as DNA: TGTGCCAGCACCCCAGGTGTGGCCAACACCGGGGAGCTGTTTTTT. It codes for CASTPGVANTGELFF.

About this clone itself: At one of its ends the junction is not consistent with the germline gene, which may arise from a read error. The rearrangement links TRBV5-8 to TRBJ2-3; D is perhaps TRBD1 (5 bases). This CDR3 region has 14 residues. Germline CDR1 and CDR2: SGHTS and YDEGEE. CDR3 sequence: CASSPPRFTGTQYF. CDR3 bases: TGTGCCAGCAGCCCCCCGAGATTCACAGGTACGCAGTATTTT.

The chain recombines TRBV13 with TRBJ1-5, with D perhaps matching TRBD1 (5 bases). CDR3 length: 14 amino acids. The germline V and J ends were trimmed by 5 bases and 6 bases, with 14 bases remaining between them. Germline values: CDR1 PRHDT, CDR2 FYEKMQ (reference sequence). The DNA of the CDR3 is TGTGCCAGCAGCCTAGAAGGGGAAGGTCAGCCCCAGCATTTT. This codes for CASSLEGEGQPQHF. The entire variable domain, with the rest obtained from reference TRBV13 and TRBJ1-5, is as follows: AAGVIQSPRHLIKEKRETATLKCYPIPRHDTVYWYQQGPGQDPQFLISFYEKMQSDKGSIPDRFSAQQFSDYHSELNMSSLELGDSALYFCASSLEGEGQPQHFGDGTRLSIL.

The gene calls are TRBV6-1 and TRBJ1-5, with D perhaps TRBD1 (6 bases). The V gene's germline CDR1 is MNHNS and CDR2 SASEGT. Deletions cut 4 bases from V and 4 bases from J, with 14 bases between. The CDR3 is made up of 15 amino acids. As DNA, the CDR3 is TGTGCCAGCAGTGGGGGGCAGGGCCCAAATCAGCCCCAGCATTTT. This sequence encodes CASSGGQGPNQPQHF.

This sequence joins TRBV4-2 and TRBJ2-7, with TRBD2 matching 9 bases. CDR3 length: 17 residues. CDR1 and CDR2 from the germline V gene are LGHNA and YNFKEQ. With 0 bases clipped from V and 0 bases from J, the junction kept 6 bases outside the gene matches. The CDR3 DNA reads TGTGCCAGCAGCCAAGATAGAAGCGGGGGGAGCTCCTACGAGCAGTACTTC. Encoded protein: CASSQDRSGGSSYEQYF.

The chain carries TRBV13 and TRBJ2-1, with TRBD2 matching 9 bases. Germline V gene sequence: CDR1 PRHDT, CDR2 FYEKMQ (reference sequence). The CDR3 runs 15 residues. V dropped 5 bases and J dropped 8; count of bases not matched to a gene: 10. The chain's CDR3 is CASSRPGLALYEQFF. CDR3 nucleotide sequence: TGTGCCAGCAGCCGTCCGGGACTAGCTCTATATGAGCAGTTCTTC.